This is a list of T cell receptor beta chains from one sample in a study of tumor-infiltrating lymphocytes in primary liver carcinoma. In TCRdb, the multiplex PCR reads were re-called with MiXCR into one record per CDR3 protein. The sample comprises about 210,000 distinct CDR3 sequences, about 61% of which are singletons, and about 7.1% rests with the top ten. Sequencing was performed on peripheral blood. Every receptor here comes from a woman aged 60-75 years with primary liver carcinoma and hepatitis B virus infection. The CDR3 runs from the conserved cysteine through the conserved F or W. Each record gives: D gene, V gene, J gene, clone size, CDR3 protein, CDR3 DNA. A D gene is named only where the DNA matches it firmly. Clone size is stated in some rows and not others, as once, few, many or a class when expanded.

d_call: -; v_call: TRBV19; j_call: TRBJ2-7; clone_size: -; cdr3_aa: CASSIEGGPYEQYF; cdr3_nt: TGTGCCAGTAGTATAGAGGGGGGACCCTACGAGCAGTACTTC
d_call: -; v_call: TRBV11-2; j_call: TRBJ2-5; clone_size: -; cdr3_aa: CASSFAEARETQYF; cdr3_nt: TGTGCCAGCAGCTTTGCGGAGGCACGGGAGACACAGTACTTC
d_call: -; v_call: TRBV11-2; j_call: TRBJ1-2; clone_size: once; cdr3_aa: CASSLGLGTDYGYTF; cdr3_nt: TGTGCCAGCAGTTTAGGGCTGGGGACGGACTATGGCTACACCTTC
d_call: -; v_call: TRBV12-3/TRBV12-4; j_call: TRBJ2-3; clone_size: few; cdr3_aa: CASSFSRDTQYF; cdr3_nt: TGTGCCAGCAGTTTTTCCCGAGATACGCAGTATTTT
d_call: -; v_call: TRBV6-5; j_call: TRBJ1-6; clone_size: -; cdr3_aa: CASTDWDTSSYNSPLHF; cdr3_nt: TGTGCCAGCACCGACTGGGACACCAGCTCCTATAATTCACCCCTCCACTTT
d_call: -; v_call: TRBV11-2; j_call: TRBJ2-5; clone_size: -; cdr3_aa: CASNLESGSRGVLVETQYF; cdr3_nt: TGTGCCAGCAACTTAGAAAGTGGGTCGCGCGGAGTGCTCGTTGAGACCCAGTACTTC
d_call: -; v_call: TRBV11-1; j_call: TRBJ2-7; clone_size: -; cdr3_aa: CASSFYGTSYEHYF; cdr3_nt: TGCGCCAGCAGCTTTTACGGGACATCCTACGAGCATTACTTC
d_call: TRBD2; v_call: TRBV28; j_call: TRBJ2-7; clone_size: -; cdr3_aa: CASSLNGTIYEQYF; cdr3_nt: TGTGCCAGCAGTTTAAACGGGACTATTTACGAGCAGTACTTC
d_call: -; v_call: TRBV28; j_call: TRBJ2-3; clone_size: -; cdr3_aa: CASKRSSTDTQYF; cdr3_nt: TGTGCCAGCAAGAGGTCTAGCACAGATACGCAGTATTTT
d_call: -; v_call: TRBV6-1; j_call: TRBJ2-2; clone_size: -; cdr3_aa: CVSSVRGTGELFF; cdr3_nt: TGTGTCAGCAGTGTTAGGGGAACCGGTGAGCTGTTTTTT